This record covers a single T cell receptor beta chain. Antigen specificity is unknown. Documented time point: cycle 4 day 1 (C4D1), after 5 to 7 weeks of nivolumab. Every single patient, without exception, relapsed after autologous stem cell transplantation, and brentuximab vedotin exposure varied. The repertoire was sequenced with immunoSEQ multiplex PCR; TCRdb's copy has only in-frame clones and lacks some. The data show tens of thousands of clones, with over 70% seen just once and around 9.5% held by the top ten. The data belong to a study of PD-1 blockade in classical Hodgkin lymphoma. Whole-study findings and limits: Newly diagnosed patients were reported to exhibit reduced baseline TCR diversity relative to healthy donors. Patients who initiated nivolumab within 1 year of ASCT were excluded. The causes of the repertoire differences, possibly disease activity or prior therapy, remain undefined. Significant TCR diversity gains by C4D1 occurred in CD4+ but not CD8+ cells.

The source is a human donor with classical Hodgkin lymphoma. Sample: peripheral blood mononuclear cells (PBMCs), taken before the fourth cycle of nivolumab.

CDR3 sequence reads: CASSSGGRPDTQYF. CDR3 DNA: TGTGCCAGCAGCTCGGGGGGGCGCCCGGATACGCAGTATTTT. The chain is built from TRBV5-4 and TRBJ2-3; the match to TRBD2 covers 8 bases. CDR3 length: 14 residues. Germline lookup yields CDR1 SGHNT and CDR2 YYREEE (reference sequence). V dropped 3 bases and J dropped 6; count of bases not matched to a gene: 6.